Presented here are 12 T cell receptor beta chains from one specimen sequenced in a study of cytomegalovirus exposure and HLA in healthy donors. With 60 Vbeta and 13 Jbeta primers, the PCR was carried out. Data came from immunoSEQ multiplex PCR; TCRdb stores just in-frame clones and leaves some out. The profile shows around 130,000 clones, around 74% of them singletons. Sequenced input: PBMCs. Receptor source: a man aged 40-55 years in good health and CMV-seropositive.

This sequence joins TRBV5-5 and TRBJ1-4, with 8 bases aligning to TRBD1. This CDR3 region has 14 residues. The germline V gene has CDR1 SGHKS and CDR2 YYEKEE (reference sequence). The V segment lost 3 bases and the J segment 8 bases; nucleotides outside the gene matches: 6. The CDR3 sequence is CASSYDRGGEKLFF. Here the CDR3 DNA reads TGTGCCAGCAGCTACGACAGGGGAGGCGAAAAACTGTTTTTT.

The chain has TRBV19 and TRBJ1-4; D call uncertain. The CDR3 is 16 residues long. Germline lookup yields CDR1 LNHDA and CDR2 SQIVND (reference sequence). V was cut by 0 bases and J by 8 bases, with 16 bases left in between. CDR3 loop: CASSIDHRVGREKLFF. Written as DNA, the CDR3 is TGTGCCAGTAGTATAGATCACAGAGTTGGGCGCGAAAAACTGTTTTTT.

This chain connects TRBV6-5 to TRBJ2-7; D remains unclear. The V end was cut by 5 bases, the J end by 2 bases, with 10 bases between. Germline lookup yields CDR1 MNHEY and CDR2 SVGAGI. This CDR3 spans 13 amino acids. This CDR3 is CASSNAGAYEQYF. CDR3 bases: TGTGCCAGCAGTAACGCAGGTGCCTACGAGCAGTACTTC.

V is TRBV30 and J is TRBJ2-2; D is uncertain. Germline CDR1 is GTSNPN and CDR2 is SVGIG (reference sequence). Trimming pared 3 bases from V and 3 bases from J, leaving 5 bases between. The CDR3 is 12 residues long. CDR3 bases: TGTGCCTGGAGGCGATACACCGGGGAGCTGTTTTTT. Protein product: CAWRRYTGELFF.

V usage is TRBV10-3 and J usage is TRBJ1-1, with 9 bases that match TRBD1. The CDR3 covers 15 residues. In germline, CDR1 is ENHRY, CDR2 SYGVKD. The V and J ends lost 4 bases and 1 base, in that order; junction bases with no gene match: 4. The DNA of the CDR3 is TGTGCCATCAGTGGAGGGACAGGGAAGAACACTGAAGCTTTCTTT. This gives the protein CAISGGTGKNTEAFF.

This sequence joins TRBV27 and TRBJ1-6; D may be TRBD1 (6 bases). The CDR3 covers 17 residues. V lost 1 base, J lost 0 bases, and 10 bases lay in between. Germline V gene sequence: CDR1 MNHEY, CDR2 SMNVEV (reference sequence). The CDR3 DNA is TGTGCCAGCAGTTTATGGGGACAAGTCTCCTATAATTCACCCCTCCACTTT. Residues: CASSLWGQVSYNSPLHF.

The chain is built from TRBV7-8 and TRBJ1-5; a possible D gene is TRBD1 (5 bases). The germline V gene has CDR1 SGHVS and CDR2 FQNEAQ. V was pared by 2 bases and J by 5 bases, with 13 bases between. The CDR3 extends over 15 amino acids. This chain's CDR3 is CASSLRPPGDQPQHF. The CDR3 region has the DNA TGTGCCAGCAGCTTAAGGCCCCCGGGGGATCAGCCCCAGCATTTT.

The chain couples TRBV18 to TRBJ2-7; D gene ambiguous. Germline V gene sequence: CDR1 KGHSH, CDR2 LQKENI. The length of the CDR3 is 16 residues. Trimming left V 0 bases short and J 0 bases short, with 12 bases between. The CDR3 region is CASSPPPTQSSYEQYF. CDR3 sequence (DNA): TGTGCCAGCTCACCACCCCCAACTCAAAGCTCCTACGAGCAGTACTTC.

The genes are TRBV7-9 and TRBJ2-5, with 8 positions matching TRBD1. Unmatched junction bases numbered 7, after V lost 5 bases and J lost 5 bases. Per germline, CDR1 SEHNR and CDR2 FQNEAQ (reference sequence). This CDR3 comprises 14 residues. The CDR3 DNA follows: TGTGCCAGCAGCCCTACAGGGGGTTCGGAGACCCAGTACTTC. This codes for CASSPTGGSETQYF.

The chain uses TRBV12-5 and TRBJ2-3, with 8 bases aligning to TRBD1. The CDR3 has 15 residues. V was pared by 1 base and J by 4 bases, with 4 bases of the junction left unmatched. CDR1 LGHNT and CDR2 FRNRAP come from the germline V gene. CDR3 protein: CASGLGTGSADTQYF. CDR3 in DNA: TGTGCTAGTGGTTTGGGGACAGGGAGCGCAGATACGCAGTATTTT.

The CDR3 bases are TGTGCCAGCAGTTTAATTTTACAGGGGATATACAATGAGCAGTTCTTC. It specifies CASSLILQGIYNEQFF. The chain recombines TRBV27 with TRBJ2-1, with 7 bases that match TRBD1. Germline V lookup: CDR1 MNHEY, CDR2 SMNVEV (reference sequence). V was clipped by 2 bases and J by 4 bases; unmatched bases: 8. The CDR3 has 16 residues.

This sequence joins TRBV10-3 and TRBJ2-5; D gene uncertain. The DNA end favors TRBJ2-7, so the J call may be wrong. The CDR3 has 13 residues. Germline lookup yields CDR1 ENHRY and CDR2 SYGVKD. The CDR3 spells CATLKPPTYEQYF. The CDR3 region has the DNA TGTGCCACCCTAAAGCCTCCAACCTACGAGCAGTACTTC.